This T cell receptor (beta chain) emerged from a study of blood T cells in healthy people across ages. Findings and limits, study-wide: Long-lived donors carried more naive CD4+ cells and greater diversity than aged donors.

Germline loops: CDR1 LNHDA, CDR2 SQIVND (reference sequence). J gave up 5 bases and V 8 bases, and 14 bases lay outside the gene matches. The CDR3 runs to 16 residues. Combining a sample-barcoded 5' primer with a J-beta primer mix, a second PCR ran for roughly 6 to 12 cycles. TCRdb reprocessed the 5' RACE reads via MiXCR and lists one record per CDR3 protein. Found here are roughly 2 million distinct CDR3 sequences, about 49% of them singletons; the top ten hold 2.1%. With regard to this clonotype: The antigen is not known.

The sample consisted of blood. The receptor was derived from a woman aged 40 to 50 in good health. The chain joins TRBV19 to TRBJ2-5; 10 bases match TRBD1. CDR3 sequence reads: CASQSRQGASLETQYF. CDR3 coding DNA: TGTGCCAGTCAAAGCAGACAGGGGGCAAGTTTGGAGACCCAGTACTTC.